This TCR beta chain emerged from a study of CD4 T cells in relation to SARS-CoV-2 and coronaviruses. Whole-study findings and limits: No crossreactivity against non-spike viral proteins was tested here. Memory recall responses, not primary responses primed in culture, are what the assay detects.

Deep TCR-beta sequencing used DNA from uncultured naive and memory CD4+ T cells. Repertoires were generated with immunoSEQ multiplex PCR, while TCRdb's copy carries only in-frame clones and drops some. The sample contains 30,000 to 45,000 clones, around 87% of which appear only once. Naive and memory CD4+ T cells were separated from cryopreserved PBMCs. The V gene end was trimmed by 5 bases and the J gene end by 4 bases; junction bases not matched to a gene: 6. Germline-derived CDR1 and CDR2 are SGHVS and FNYEAQ. The CDR3 covers 15 residues. For this clone: Antigen unknown.

The genes are TRBV7-6 and TRBJ1-2; 11 bases fit TRBD1. The sequence came from an adult with COVID-19. Sequencing was performed on memory CD4+ T cells from PBMCs. CDR3 bases: TGTGCCAGCAGCCCAGGGACAGGGGGTACCTATGGCTACACCTTC. It is translated as CASSPGTGGTYGYTF. Variable domain in full (rest from reference TRBV7-6 and TRBJ1-2): GAGVSQSPRYKVTKRGQDVALRCDPISGHVSLYWYRQALGQGPEFLTYFNYEAQQDKSGLPNDRFSAERPEGSISTLTIQRTEQRDSAMYRCASSPGTGGTYGYTFGSGTRLTVV.